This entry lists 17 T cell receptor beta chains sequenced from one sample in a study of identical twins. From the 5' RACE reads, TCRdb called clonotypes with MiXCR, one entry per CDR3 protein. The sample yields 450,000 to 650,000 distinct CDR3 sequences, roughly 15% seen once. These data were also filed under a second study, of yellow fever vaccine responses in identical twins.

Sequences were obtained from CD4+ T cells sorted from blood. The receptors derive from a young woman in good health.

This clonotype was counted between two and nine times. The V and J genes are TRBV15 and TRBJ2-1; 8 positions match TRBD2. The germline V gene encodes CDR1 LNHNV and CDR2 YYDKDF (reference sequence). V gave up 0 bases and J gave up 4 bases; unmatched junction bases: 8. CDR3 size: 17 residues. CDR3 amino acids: CATSREVPAGVYNEQFF. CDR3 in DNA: TGTGCCACCAGCAGAGAGGTACCAGCGGGGGTGTACAATGAGCAGTTCTTC.

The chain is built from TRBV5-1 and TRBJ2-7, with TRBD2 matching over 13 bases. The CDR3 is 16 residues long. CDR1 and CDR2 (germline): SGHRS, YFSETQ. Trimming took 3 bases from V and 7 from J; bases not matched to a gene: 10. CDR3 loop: CASSSTSGRASGEQYF. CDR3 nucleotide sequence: TGCGCCAGCAGCTCCACTAGCGGGAGGGCCTCGGGTGAGCAGTACTTC.

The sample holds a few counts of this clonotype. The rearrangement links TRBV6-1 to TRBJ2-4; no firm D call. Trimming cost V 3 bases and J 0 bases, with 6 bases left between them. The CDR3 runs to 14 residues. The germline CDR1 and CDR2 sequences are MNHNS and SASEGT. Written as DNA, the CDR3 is TGTGCCAGCAGTGACAGTATAGCCAAAAACATTCAGTACTTC. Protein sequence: CASSDSIAKNIQYF.

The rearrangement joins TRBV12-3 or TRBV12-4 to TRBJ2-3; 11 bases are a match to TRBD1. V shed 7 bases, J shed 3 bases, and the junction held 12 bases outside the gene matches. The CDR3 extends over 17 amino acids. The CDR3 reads CASIPRDRGSPTDTQYF. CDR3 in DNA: TGTGCCAGCATCCCCCGGGACAGGGGGTCCCCGACAGATACGCAGTATTTT.

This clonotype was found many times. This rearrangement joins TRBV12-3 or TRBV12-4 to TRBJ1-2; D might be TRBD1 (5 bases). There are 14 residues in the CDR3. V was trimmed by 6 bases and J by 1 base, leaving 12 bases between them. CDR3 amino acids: CASSLGQLNYGYTF. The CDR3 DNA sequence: TGTGCCAGCAGCCTAGGACAACTTAACTATGGCTACACCTTC.

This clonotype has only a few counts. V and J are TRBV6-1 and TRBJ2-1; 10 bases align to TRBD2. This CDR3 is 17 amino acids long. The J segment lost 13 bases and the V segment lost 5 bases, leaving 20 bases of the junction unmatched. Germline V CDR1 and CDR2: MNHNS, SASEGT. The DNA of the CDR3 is TGTGCCAGCAGTCTCCCCTTGAATAGCGGGGGGCCGGGAAAACAGTTCTTC. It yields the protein CASSLPLNSGGPGKQFF.

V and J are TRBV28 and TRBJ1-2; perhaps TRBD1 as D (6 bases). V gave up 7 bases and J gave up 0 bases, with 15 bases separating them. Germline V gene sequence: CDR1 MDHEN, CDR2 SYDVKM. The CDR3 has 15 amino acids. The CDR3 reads CASKIGGIANYGYTF. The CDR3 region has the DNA TGTGCCAGCAAAATAGGGGGTATCGCTAACTATGGCTACACCTTC.

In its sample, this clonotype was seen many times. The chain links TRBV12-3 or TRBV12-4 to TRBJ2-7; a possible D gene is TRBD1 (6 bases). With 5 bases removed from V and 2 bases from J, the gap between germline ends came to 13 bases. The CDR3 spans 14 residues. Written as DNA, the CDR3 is TGTGCCAGCAGTAAAGGACAGACACCCTACGAGCAGTACTTC. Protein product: CASSKGQTPYEQYF.

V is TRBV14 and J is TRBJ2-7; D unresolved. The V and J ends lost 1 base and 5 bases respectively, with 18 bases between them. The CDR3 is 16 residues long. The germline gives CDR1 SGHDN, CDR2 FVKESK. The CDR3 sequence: CASSQGRFTGWDEQYV. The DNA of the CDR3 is TGTGCCAGCAGCCAAGGAAGGTTTACGGGTTGGGACGAGCAGTACGTC.

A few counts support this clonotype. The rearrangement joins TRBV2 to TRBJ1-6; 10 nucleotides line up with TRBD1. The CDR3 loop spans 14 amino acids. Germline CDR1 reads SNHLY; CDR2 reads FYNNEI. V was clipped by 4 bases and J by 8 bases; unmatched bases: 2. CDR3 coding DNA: TGTGCCAGCAGTGGACAGGGGGCTGATTCACCCCTCCACTTT. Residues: CASSGQGADSPLHF.

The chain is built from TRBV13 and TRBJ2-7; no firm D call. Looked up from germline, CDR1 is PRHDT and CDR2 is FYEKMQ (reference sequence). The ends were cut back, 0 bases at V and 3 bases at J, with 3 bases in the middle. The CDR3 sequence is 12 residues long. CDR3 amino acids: CASSLGIYEQYF. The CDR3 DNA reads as TGTGCCAGCAGCTTAGGAATCTACGAGCAGTACTTC. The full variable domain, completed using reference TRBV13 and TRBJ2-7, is AAGVIQSPRHLIKEKRETATLKCYPIPRHDTVYWYQQGPGQDPQFLISFYEKMQSDKGSIPDRFSAQQFSDYHSELNMSSLELGDSALYFCASSLGIYEQYFGPGTRLTVT.

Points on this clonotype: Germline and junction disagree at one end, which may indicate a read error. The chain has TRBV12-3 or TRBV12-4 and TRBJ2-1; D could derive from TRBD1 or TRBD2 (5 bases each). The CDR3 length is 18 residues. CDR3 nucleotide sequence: TGTGCCTGCAGTTCCGACAGACTAAGACTCAGCTCCTACAATGAGCAGTTCTTC. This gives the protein CACSSDRLRLSSYNEQFF.

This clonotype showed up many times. CDR3 region: CASRNRPNTEAFF. As DNA, the CDR3 is TGTGCCAGCAGAAACAGGCCGAACACTGAAGCTTTCTTT. The V and J genes are TRBV6-1 and TRBJ1-1; TRBD1 might be the D (5 bases). Germline lookup yields CDR1 MNHNS and CDR2 SASEGT. Trimming stripped 6 bases from V and 1 base from J, with 9 bases between. This CDR3 has 13 residues.

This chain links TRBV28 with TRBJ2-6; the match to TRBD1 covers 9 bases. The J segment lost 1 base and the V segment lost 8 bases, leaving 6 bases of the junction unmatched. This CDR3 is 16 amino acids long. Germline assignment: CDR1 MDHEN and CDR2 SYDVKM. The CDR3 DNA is TGTGCCAGCCAGGGACAGGGTCGATCTGGGGCCAACGTCCTGACTTTC. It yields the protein CASQGQGRSGANVLTF.

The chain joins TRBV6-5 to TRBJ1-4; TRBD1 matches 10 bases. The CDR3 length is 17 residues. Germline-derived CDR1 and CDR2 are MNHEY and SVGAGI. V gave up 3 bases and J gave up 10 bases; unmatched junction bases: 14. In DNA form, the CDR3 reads TGTGCCAGCAGTTATTTCGGGACAGGGGACCCTTCTTCAAAACTGTTTTTT. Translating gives CASSYFGTGDPSSKLFF.

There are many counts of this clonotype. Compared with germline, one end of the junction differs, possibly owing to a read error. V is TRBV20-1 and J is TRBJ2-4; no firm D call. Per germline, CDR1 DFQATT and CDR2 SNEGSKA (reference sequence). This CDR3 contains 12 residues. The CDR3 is CSAREAKNIQYF. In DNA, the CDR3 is TGCAGTGCCAGAGAAGCCAAAAACATTCAGTACTTC.

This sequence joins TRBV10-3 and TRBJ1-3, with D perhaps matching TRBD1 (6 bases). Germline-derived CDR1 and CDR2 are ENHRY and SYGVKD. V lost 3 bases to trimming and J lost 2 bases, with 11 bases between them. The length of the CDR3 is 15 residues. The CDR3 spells CAISDTNRAGNTIYF. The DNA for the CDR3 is TGTGCCATCAGTGATACTAACAGGGCTGGAAACACCATATATTTT.